A selection of T cell receptor beta chains follows, all from one sample in a study of identical twins. MiXCR, run by TCRdb on the 5' RACE reads, gives a single entry per CDR3 protein. The table records 350,000 to 500,000 distinct CDR3 sequences, roughly 18% of them present only once. Sequencing input: naive T cells sorted from blood. The source is a man in his fifties or sixties in good health. Each CDR3 is given with its conserved first and last residue. Each record gives: D gene, clone size, J gene, V gene, CDR3 protein, CDR3 DNA. D genes are given only for firm matches. The size entry is marked missing in some rows and otherwise reads once, few, many or a size class.

D gene: .
clone size: many
J gene: TRBJ2-3
V gene: TRBV6-1
CDR3 protein: CASGSDFTDTQYF
CDR3 DNA: TGTGCCAGCGGGTCCGACTTCACAGATACGCAGTATTTT

D gene: TRBD1
clone size: few
J gene: TRBJ2-1
V gene: TRBV24-1
CDR3 protein: CATTGTGYNEQFF
CDR3 DNA: TGTGCCACCACCGGGACAGGCTACAATGAGCAGTTCTTC

D gene: .
clone size: .
J gene: TRBJ1-3
V gene: TRBV2
CDR3 protein: CASSSGQHRGNTIYF
CDR3 DNA: TGTGCCAGCAGTTCCGGACAGCACCGAGGAAACACCATATATTTT

D gene: .
clone size: many
J gene: TRBJ2-7
V gene: TRBV20-1
CDR3 protein: CSATSSSYEQYF
CDR3 DNA: TGCAGTGCCACCAGTAGCTCCTACGAGCAGTACTTC

D gene: TRBD1
clone size: .
J gene: TRBJ1-5
V gene: TRBV20-1
CDR3 protein: CSARDYRGTSNQPQHF
CDR3 DNA: TGCAGTGCTAGAGATTACAGGGGAACAAGCAATCAGCCCCAGCATTTT

D gene: .
clone size: .
J gene: TRBJ1-3
V gene: TRBV4-1
CDR3 protein: CASSQDYRSGNTIYF
CDR3 DNA: TGCGCCAGCAGCCAAGATTACAGATCTGGAAACACCATATATTTT

D gene: TRBD2
clone size: .
J gene: TRBJ2-1
V gene: TRBV3-1
CDR3 protein: CASSQAPPGLVGEQFF
CDR3 DNA: TGTGCCAGCAGCCAAGCCCCCCCCGGACTAGTTGGCGAGCAGTTCTTC

D gene: .
clone size: few
J gene: TRBJ2-3
V gene: TRBV11-3
CDR3 protein: CASSLPDFADTQYF
CDR3 DNA: TGTGCCAGCAGCTTACCAGACTTTGCAGATACGCAGTATTTT

D gene: TRBD2
clone size: few
J gene: TRBJ2-1
V gene: TRBV20-1
CDR3 protein: CSARRLAGAYNEQFF
CDR3 DNA: TGCAGTGCTAGGAGGTTAGCGGGGGCCTACAATGAGCAGTTCTTC

D gene: TRBD1
clone size: .
J gene: TRBJ1-4
V gene: TRBV4-3
CDR3 protein: CASSHDTGESEKLFF
CDR3 DNA: TGCGCCAGCAGCCATGATACAGGGGAGAGTGAAAAACTGTTTTTT

D gene: .
clone size: many
J gene: TRBJ2-7
V gene: TRBV20-1
CDR3 protein: CSATHPWRRSSYEQYF
CDR3 DNA: TGCAGTGCTACTCATCCTTGGCGGAGAAGCTCCTACGAGCAGTACTTC

D gene: .
clone size: few
J gene: TRBJ1-5
V gene: TRBV19
CDR3 protein: CASSIRAHQPQHF
CDR3 DNA: TGTGCCAGTAGTATCAGGGCTCATCAGCCCCAGCATTTT

D gene: TRBD1
clone size: .
J gene: TRBJ1-6
V gene: TRBV4-3
CDR3 protein: CASSQQDRDGSPLHF
CDR3 DNA: TGCGCCAGCAGCCAACAGGACAGGGACGGTTCACCCCTCCACTTT

D gene: TRBD1
clone size: .
J gene: TRBJ2-7
V gene: TRBV5-1
CDR3 protein: CASSEGQGTEQYF
CDR3 DNA: TGCGCCAGCAGTGAGGGACAGGGGACCGAGCAGTACTTC

D gene: TRBD2
clone size: .
J gene: TRBJ2-2
V gene: TRBV4-3
CDR3 protein: CASRLAGGGAFAGELFF
CDR3 DNA: TGCGCCAGCAGACTCGCCGGCGGGGGGGCCTTTGCCGGGGAGCTGTTTTTT

D gene: TRBD1
clone size: few
J gene: TRBJ2-7
V gene: TRBV5-1
CDR3 protein: CASSWKQGAPGEQYF
CDR3 DNA: TGCGCCAGCAGCTGGAAGCAGGGGGCGCCGGGGGAGCAGTACTTC

D gene: .
clone size: .
J gene: TRBJ2-7
V gene: TRBV11-2
CDR3 protein: CASSLQQQGSGEQYF
CDR3 DNA: TGTGCCAGCAGCTTACAACAACAGGGAAGTGGCGAGCAGTACTTC

D gene: .
clone size: .
J gene: TRBJ1-2
V gene: TRBV4-3
CDR3 protein: CASSQEVQGPNYGYTF
CDR3 DNA: TGCGCCAGCAGCCAAGAGGTACAGGGCCCTAACTATGGCTACACCTTC

D gene: .
clone size: many
J gene: TRBJ2-3
V gene: TRBV29-1
CDR3 protein: CSVEVTGGLPDTQYF
CDR3 DNA: TGCAGCGTTGAAGTTACCGGGGGTCTTCCGGATACGCAGTATTTT

D gene: .
clone size: few
J gene: TRBJ1-2
V gene: TRBV20-1
CDR3 protein: CSAWGRGMGYGYTF
CDR3 DNA: TGCAGTGCTTGGGGGCGTGGTATGGGCTATGGCTACACCTTC

D gene: TRBD2
clone size: few
J gene: TRBJ2-1
V gene: TRBV10-3
CDR3 protein: CAMGTSGTHNEQFF
CDR3 DNA: TGTGCCATGGGGACTAGCGGGACCCACAATGAGCAGTTCTTC

D gene: .
clone size: many
J gene: TRBJ2-2
V gene: TRBV29-1
CDR3 protein: CSVDLQGNTGELFF
CDR3 DNA: TGCAGCGTTGATTTACAGGGAAACACCGGGGAGCTGTTTTTT

D gene: TRBD2
clone size: .
J gene: TRBJ2-7
V gene: TRBV25-1
CDR3 protein: CASTGLAGGPGWNEQYF
CDR3 DNA: TGTGCCAGCACGGGACTAGCGGGAGGGCCTGGTTGGAACGAGCAGTACTTC

D gene: TRBD1
clone size: many
J gene: TRBJ1-1
V gene: TRBV7-9
CDR3 protein: CASSPWTGSEAFF
CDR3 DNA: TGTGCCAGCAGCCCCTGGACAGGGTCTGAAGCTTTCTTT

D gene: .
clone size: .
J gene: TRBJ2-1
V gene: TRBV4-3
CDR3 protein: CASSQVPSGGRYNEQFF
CDR3 DNA: TGCGCCAGCAGCCAAGTCCCTAGTGGGGGCCGTTACAATGAGCAGTTCTTC

D gene: TRBD1
clone size: many
J gene: TRBJ2-1
V gene: TRBV20-1
CDR3 protein: CSAYGTANPQIKQFF
CDR3 DNA: TGCAGTGCTTATGGGACAGCGAATCCCCAAATAAAGCAGTTCTTC

D gene: TRBD1
clone size: many
J gene: TRBJ2-5
V gene: TRBV28
CDR3 protein: CASSSPGQGGETQYF
CDR3 DNA: TGTGCCAGCAGTTCCCCCGGACAGGGGGGCGAGACCCAGTACTTC

D gene: .
clone size: .
J gene: TRBJ2-1
V gene: TRBV28
CDR3 protein: CASSGPHEQFF
CDR3 DNA: TGTGCCAGCAGTGGCCCCCATGAGCAGTTCTTC

D gene: .
clone size: .
J gene: TRBJ2-5
V gene: TRBV7-6
CDR3 protein: CASSFNRASQETQYF
CDR3 DNA: TGTGCCAGCAGCTTTAACCGGGCCTCACAAGAGACCCAGTACTTC

D gene: .
clone size: .
J gene: TRBJ1-3
V gene: TRBV18
CDR3 protein: CASSPDGYGNTIYF
CDR3 DNA: TGTGCCAGCTCACCAGACGGCTATGGAAACACCATATATTTT

D gene: .
clone size: many
J gene: TRBJ1-1
V gene: TRBV6-1
CDR3 protein: CASTPLGHMGTNTEAFF
CDR3 DNA: TGTGCCAGTACCCCCCTAGGCCACATGGGGACGAACACTGAAGCTTTCTTT

D gene: TRBD2
clone size: few
J gene: TRBJ2-5
V gene: TRBV7-3
CDR3 protein: CASSLVGGPSETQYF
CDR3 DNA: TGTGCCAGCAGCTTAGTGGGAGGGCCCTCGGAGACCCAGTACTTC

D gene: TRBD1
clone size: many
J gene: TRBJ2-3
V gene: TRBV28
CDR3 protein: CASRGTGYTDTQYF
CDR3 DNA: TGTGCCAGCCGGGGGACAGGCTACACAGATACGCAGTATTTT

D gene: TRBD1
clone size: .
J gene: TRBJ1-3
V gene: TRBV11-2
CDR3 protein: CASSDPGTGIAAGNTIYF
CDR3 DNA: TGTGCCAGCAGCGATCCCGGGACAGGGATCGCTGCTGGAAACACCATATATTTT

D gene: .
clone size: .
J gene: TRBJ1-5
V gene: TRBV7-9
CDR3 protein: CASAAGAHHPQHF
CDR3 DNA: TGTGCCAGTGCGGCCGGGGCCCATCATCCCCAGCATTTT

D gene: TRBD2
clone size: .
J gene: TRBJ2-1
V gene: TRBV5-6
CDR3 protein: CASSHNPSGSGNEQFF
CDR3 DNA: TGTGCCAGCAGCCATAATCCTAGCGGGAGTGGCAATGAGCAGTTCTTC

D gene: .
clone size: .
J gene: TRBJ2-2
V gene: TRBV4-3
CDR3 protein: CASSSLLGAVTGELFF
CDR3 DNA: TGCGCCAGCAGCTCCCTGTTGGGGGCGGTGACCGGGGAGCTGTTTTTT

D gene: .
clone size: many
J gene: TRBJ2-4
V gene: TRBV7-2
CDR3 protein: CASSPWWGAKNIQYF
CDR3 DNA: TGTGCCAGCAGCCCGTGGTGGGGAGCCAAAAACATTCAGTACTTC

D gene: .
clone size: .
J gene: TRBJ2-1
V gene: TRBV15
CDR3 protein: CATSRDLSGEQFF
CDR3 DNA: TGTGCCACCAGCAGAGATCTAAGCGGTGAGCAGTTCTTC

D gene: .
clone size: .
J gene: TRBJ2-1
V gene: TRBV15
CDR3 protein: CATSRDPWASSYNEQFF
CDR3 DNA: TGTGCCACCAGCAGAGACCCTTGGGCTAGCTCCTACAATGAGCAGTTCTTC

D gene: .
clone size: .
J gene: TRBJ2-2
V gene: TRBV6-4
CDR3 protein: CASSEGESGELFF
CDR3 DNA: TGTGCCAGCAGTGAAGGAGAGTCGGGGGAGCTGTTTTTT

D gene: .
clone size: few
J gene: TRBJ1-1
V gene: TRBV7-2
CDR3 protein: CASSSYRTSRTEAFF
CDR3 DNA: TGTGCCAGCAGCTCCTACAGGACCTCCCGAACTGAAGCTTTCTTT

D gene: TRBD2
clone size: few
J gene: TRBJ2-3
V gene: TRBV20-1
CDR3 protein: CSAGLADVRDTQYF
CDR3 DNA: TGCAGTGCAGGACTAGCGGACGTGCGGGATACGCAGTATTTT

D gene: .
clone size: .
J gene: TRBJ1-1
V gene: TRBV20-1
CDR3 protein: CSPEILRGRNTEAFF
CDR3 DNA: TGCAGTCCTGAAATCTTGCGGGGACGGAACACTGAAGCTTTCTTT

D gene: .
clone size: many
J gene: TRBJ2-2
V gene: TRBV6-2/TRBV6-3
CDR3 protein: CASRQENTGELFF
CDR3 DNA: TGTGCCAGCAGGCAGGAGAACACCGGGGAGCTGTTTTTT

D gene: .
clone size: .
J gene: TRBJ2-7
V gene: TRBV7-9
CDR3 protein: CASSLPHPQSYEQYF
CDR3 DNA: TGTGCCAGCAGCCTACCCCATCCGCAGTCCTACGAGCAGTACTTC

D gene: TRBD1
clone size: once
J gene: TRBJ1-1
V gene: TRBV7-8
CDR3 protein: CASQNGDRVREDTEAFF
CDR3 DNA: TGTGCCAGTCAAAACGGGGACAGGGTTAGGGAGGACACTGAAGCTTTCTTT

D gene: .
clone size: many
J gene: TRBJ1-5
V gene: TRBV28
CDR3 protein: CASSKRGSGNQPQHF
CDR3 DNA: TGTGCCAGCAGCAAACGGGGGTCCGGAAATCAGCCCCAGCATTTT

D gene: .
clone size: .
J gene: TRBJ2-7
V gene: TRBV10-3
CDR3 protein: CAIRNRESYEQYF
CDR3 DNA: TGTGCCATCAGGAACAGGGAATCCTACGAGCAGTACTTC

D gene: .
clone size: few
J gene: TRBJ2-5
V gene: TRBV28
CDR3 protein: CASSLRTGRVGETQYF
CDR3 DNA: TGTGCCAGCAGTCTCCGGACGGGAAGAGTGGGAGAGACCCAGTACTTC

D gene: TRBD2
clone size: few
J gene: TRBJ2-3
V gene: TRBV4-3
CDR3 protein: CASSQVGLDTDTQYF
CDR3 DNA: TGCGCCAGCAGCCAAGTCGGACTAGACACAGATACGCAGTATTTT

D gene: .
clone size: many
J gene: TRBJ1-3
V gene: TRBV4-1
CDR3 protein: CASSQDGPRGNTIYF
CDR3 DNA: TGCGCCAGCAGCCAAGATGGGCCGCGTGGAAACACCATATATTTT

D gene: .
clone size: few
J gene: TRBJ2-7
V gene: TRBV29-1
CDR3 protein: CSVEGRSGSSYEQYF
CDR3 DNA: TGCAGCGTTGAGGGAAGGTCCGGGAGCTCCTACGAGCAGTACTTC

D gene: .
clone size: .
J gene: TRBJ2-1
V gene: TRBV16
CDR3 protein: CASSQNSDGEQFF
CDR3 DNA: TGTGCCAGCAGCCAAAATTCGGACGGCGAGCAGTTCTTC

D gene: TRBD1
clone size: .
J gene: TRBJ2-1
V gene: TRBV28
CDR3 protein: CASRAGQGAYNEQFF
CDR3 DNA: TGTGCCAGCAGAGCTGGACAGGGGGCCTACAATGAGCAGTTCTTC